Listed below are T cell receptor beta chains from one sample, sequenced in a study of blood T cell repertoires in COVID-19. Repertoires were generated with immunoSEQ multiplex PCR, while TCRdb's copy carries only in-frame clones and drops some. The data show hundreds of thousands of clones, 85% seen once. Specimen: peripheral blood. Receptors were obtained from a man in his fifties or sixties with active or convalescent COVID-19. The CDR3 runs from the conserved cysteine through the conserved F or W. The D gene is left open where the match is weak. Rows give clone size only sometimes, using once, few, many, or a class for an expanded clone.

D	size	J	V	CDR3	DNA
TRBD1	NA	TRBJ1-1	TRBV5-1	CASSSGTGATRGTEAFF	TGCGCCAGCAGCTCCGGGACAGGGGCCACTCGGGGCACTGAAGCTTTCTTT
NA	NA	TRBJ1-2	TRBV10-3	CAIGAGPDYGYTF	TGTGCCATCGGGGCAGGGCCGGACTATGGCTACACCTTC
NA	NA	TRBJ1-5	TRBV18	CASSHKDRTLQQPQHF	TGTGCCAGCTCACACAAAGACAGGACCCTCCAACAGCCCCAGCATTTT
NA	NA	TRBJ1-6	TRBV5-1	CASSPRPGDSPLHF	TGCGCCAGCAGCCCCAGGCCGGGGGATTCACCCCTCCACTTT
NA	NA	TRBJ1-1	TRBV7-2	CASSPPPRGGTEAFF	TGTGCCAGCAGCCCCCCCCCGCGGGGGGGAACTGAAGCTTTCTTT
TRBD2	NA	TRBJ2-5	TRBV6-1	CASSEASGGETQYF	TGTGCCAGCAGTGAGGCTAGCGGGGGGGAGACCCAGTACTTC
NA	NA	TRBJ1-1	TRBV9	CASSVGSLGRMNTEAFF	TGTGCCAGCAGCGTAGGGTCTTTGGGGAGAATGAACACTGAAGCTTTCTTT
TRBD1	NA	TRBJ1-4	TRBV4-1	CASSQTGTGSEKLFF	TGCGCCAGCAGCCAAACCGGGACAGGGAGTGAAAAACTGTTTTTT
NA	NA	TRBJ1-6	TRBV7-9	CASSAGISSYNSPLHF	TGTGCCAGCAGCGCGGGAATTAGCTCCTATAATTCACCCCTCCACTTT
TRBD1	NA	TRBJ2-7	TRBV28	CASSIPGTGMFEQYF	TGTGCCAGCAGTATCCCCGGGACAGGGATGTTCGAGCAGTACTTC
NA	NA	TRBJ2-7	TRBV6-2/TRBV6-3	CASSLLWGEVRGQYF	TGTGCCAGCAGTTTATTGTGGGGGGAGGTACGAGGACAGTACTTC
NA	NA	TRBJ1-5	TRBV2	CASSDYRGEGQPQHF	TGTGCCAGCAGTGACTACCGGGGGGAAGGTCAGCCCCAGCATTTT
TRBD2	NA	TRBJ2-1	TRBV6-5	CASSYSGGSYNEQFF	TGTGCCAGCAGTTACAGCGGGGGCTCCTACAATGAGCAGTTCTTC
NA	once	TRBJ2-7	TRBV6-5	CASSTRGYYEQYF	TGTGCCAGCTCAACTAGAGGGTACTACGAGCAGTACTTC
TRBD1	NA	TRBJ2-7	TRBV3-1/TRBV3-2	CASSQAGQSYEQYF	TGTGCCAGCAGCCAAGCGGGACAGAGCTACGAGCAGTACTTC
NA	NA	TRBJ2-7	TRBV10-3	CAISAGLYEQYF	TGTGCCATCAGTGCGGGTCTCTACGAGCAGTACTTC
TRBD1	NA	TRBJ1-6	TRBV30	CALSSSGGISYNSPLHF	TGTGCTTTATCAAGTTCAGGGGGCATCTCCTATAATTCACCCCTCCACTTT
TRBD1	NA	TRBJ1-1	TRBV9	CASSVGLGQGNTEAFF	TGTGCCAGCAGCGTCGGACTCGGACAGGGAAACACTGAAGCTTTCTTT
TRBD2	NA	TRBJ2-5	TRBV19	CASSPPYAGDETQYF	TGTGCCAGTAGCCCCCCGTACGCGGGAGATGAGACCCAGTACTTC
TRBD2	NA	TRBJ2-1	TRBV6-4	CASSDRLAGVDEQFF	TGTGCCAGCAGTGACAGGCTAGCGGGAGTCGATGAGCAGTTCTTC
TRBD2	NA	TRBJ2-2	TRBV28	CASSLWHIAGATGELFF	TGTGCCAGCAGTTTATGGCATATAGCGGGAGCCACCGGGGAGCTGTTTTTT
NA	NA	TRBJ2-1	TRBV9	CASSDHLASTYNEQFF	TGTGCCAGCAGCGACCATCTAGCCTCCACCTACAATGAGCAGTTCTTC
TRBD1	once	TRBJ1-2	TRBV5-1	CASSPAGQIYYGYTF	TGCGCCAGCAGCCCCGCGGGACAGATTTACTATGGCTACACCTTC
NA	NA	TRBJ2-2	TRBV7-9	CASSLGARELNTGELFF	TGTGCCAGCAGCTTAGGGGCCAGGGAACTGAACACCGGGGAGCTGTTTTTT
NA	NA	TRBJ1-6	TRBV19	CASNIENSPLHF	TGTGCCAGTAACATCGAAAATTCACCCCTCCACTTT
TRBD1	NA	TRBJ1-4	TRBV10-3	CAISARTGDVGEKLFF	TGTGCCATCAGTGCCAGGACAGGGGACGTCGGTGAAAAACTGTTTTTT
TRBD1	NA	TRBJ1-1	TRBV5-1	CASSFKTGGSTEAFF	TGCGCCAGCAGCTTTAAGACAGGGGGGAGCACTGAAGCTTTCTTT
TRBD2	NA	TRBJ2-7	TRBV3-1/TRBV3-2	CASSPLGRGEQYF	TGTGCCAGCAGCCCCTTGGGGAGGGGTGAGCAGTACTTC
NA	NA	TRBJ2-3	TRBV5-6	CASSWGPAASTDTQYF	TGTGCCAGCAGCTGGGGGCCAGCGGCTAGCACAGATACGCAGTATTTT
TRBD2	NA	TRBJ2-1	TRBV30	CAWSVRSGLAGVSSYNEQFF	TGTGCCTGGAGTGTAAGGTCCGGACTAGCGGGAGTTAGCTCCTACAATGAGCAGTTCTTC
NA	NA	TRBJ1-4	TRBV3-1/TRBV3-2	CASSAQGGEKLFF	TGTGCCAGCAGCGCCCAGGGTGGAGAAAAACTGTTTTTT
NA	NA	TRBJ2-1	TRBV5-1	CASSLDSYLFAGNEQFF	TGCGCCAGCAGCTTAGACAGTTACCTCTTCGCGGGGAATGAGCAGTTCTTC
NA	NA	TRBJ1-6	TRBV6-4	CASSDSAVSPLHF	TGTGCCAGCAGTGACTCGGCTGTTTCACCCCTCCACTTT
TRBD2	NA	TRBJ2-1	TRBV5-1	CASSPRLAGGAYNEQFF	TGCGCCAGCAGCCCCCGACTAGCGGGGGGCGCTTACAATGAGCAGTTCTTC
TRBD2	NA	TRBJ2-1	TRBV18	CASSPGLAVHNEQFF	TGTGCCAGCTCACCCGGACTAGCGGTACACAATGAGCAGTTCTTC
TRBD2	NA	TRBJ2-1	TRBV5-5	CASILLAADNEQFF	TGTGCCAGCATCTTACTAGCGGCCGACAATGAGCAGTTCTTC
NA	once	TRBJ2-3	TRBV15	CATSREVGGRDTQYF	TGTGCCACCAGCAGAGAAGTGGGGGGAAGAGATACGCAGTATTTT
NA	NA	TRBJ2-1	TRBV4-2	CASSQSERGEQFF	TGTGCCAGCAGCCAAAGTGAGCGAGGTGAGCAGTTCTTC
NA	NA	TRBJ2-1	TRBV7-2	CASSLAWGGQGAPLKGRQFF	TGTGCCAGCAGCTTAGCCTGGGGGGGGCAGGGGGCACCTTTGAAGGGCAGGCAGTTCTTC
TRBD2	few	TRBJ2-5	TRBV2	CASVGGGRETQYF	TGTGCCAGCGTTGGGGGAGGGCGTGAGACCCAGTACTTC
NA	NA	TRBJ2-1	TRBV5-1	CASSLGAELEQFF	TGCGCCAGCAGCTTGGGAGCGGAATTAGAGCAGTTCTTC
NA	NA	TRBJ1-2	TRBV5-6	CASSLGVRDGYTF	TGTGCCAGCAGCTTGGGAGTCAGGGATGGCTACACCTTC
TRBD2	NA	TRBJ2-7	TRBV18	CASSLNGAAGGIYEQYF	TGTGCCAGCTCTTTGAACGGTGCAGCGGGAGGGATCTACGAGCAGTACTTC
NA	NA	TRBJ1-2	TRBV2	CASQGGFGGEYGYTF	TGTGCCAGCCAAGGCGGTTTTGGGGGCGAATATGGCTACACCTTC
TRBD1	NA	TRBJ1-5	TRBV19	CASSTHGTGGTGQPQHF	TGTGCCAGTAGTACCCACGGCACAGGGGGCACGGGTCAGCCCCAGCATTTT
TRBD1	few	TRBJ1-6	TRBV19	CASSLGQGSPLHF	TGTGCCAGTAGTTTGGGACAGGGGTCACCCCTCCACTTT
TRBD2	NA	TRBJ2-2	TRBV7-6	CASSFGLAGPGELFF	TGTGCCAGCAGCTTCGGACTAGCGGGACCCGGGGAGCTGTTTTTT
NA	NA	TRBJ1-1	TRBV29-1	CSVVWQAGEAFF	TGCAGCGTTGTTTGGCAGGCAGGTGAAGCTTTCTTT
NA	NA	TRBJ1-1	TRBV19	CASSIGQLNTEAFF	TGTGCCAGTAGTATAGGACAGCTAAACACTGAAGCTTTCTTT
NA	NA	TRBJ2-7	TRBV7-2	CASSLVGAVYEQYF	TGTGCCAGCAGCTTAGTTGGGGCGGTCTACGAGCAGTACTTC
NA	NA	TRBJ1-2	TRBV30	CAWSVPEGGYGYTF	TGTGCCTGGAGTGTACCTGAGGGCGGATATGGCTACACCTTC